This TCR beta chain was captured in a study of shared T cell receptors in the human thymus. The assay was immunoSEQ multiplex PCR, and TCRdb's table has in-frame clones only and misses some. The sample records 500,000 to 750,000 clones, roughly 90% being singletons. The CDR3 is made up of 14 amino acids. The germline CDR1 and CDR2 sequences are MNHEY and SVGAGI. V was shortened by 6 bases and J by 4 bases, with 13 bases between the two germline ends. The data also belong to a second study, concerning human thymus T cells. That study reports: Corrective heart surgery yielded the resections from which the thymus tissue came. As related research reported, thymic repertoires overlapped highly among unrelated individuals.

The chain is built from TRBV6-5 and TRBJ1-3; D call uncertain. This sequence was found in a boy younger than two with a congenital heart defect. Source material: thymocytes. CDR3 nucleotide sequence: TGTGCCAGCAGCTCGAGTCTTTCGGGAAACACCATATATTTT. Protein product: CASSSSLSGNTIYF.